One and the same sample provided the 25 T cell receptor beta chains below, sequenced in a study of T cells after yellow fever vaccination. TCRdb reanalysed the 5' RACE reads using MiXCR and keeps one entry per CDR3 protein. In the table there are around 590,000 distinct CDR3 sequences, 9% to 15% of which are singletons. Specimen: PBMCs, collected on the day of the yellow fever booster vaccination. These receptors were taken from a man aged 25-45 years who received the YFV17D yellow fever vaccine.

This clonotype was found a few times. The chain employs TRBV7-8 and TRBJ1-5; TRBD1 might be the D (5 bases). V was shortened by 0 bases and J by 3 bases, with 15 bases between the two germline ends. The CDR3 covers 17 residues. Germline lookup yields CDR1 SGHVS and CDR2 FQNEAQ. The CDR3 is CASSLAQTVLDNQPQHF. The CDR3 coding sequence is TGTGCCAGCAGCTTAGCGCAGACAGTGTTGGACAATCAGCCCCAGCATTTT.

This clonotype was observed a handful of times. This rearrangement joins TRBV30 to TRBJ1-2, with a possible D match to TRBD1 (5 bases). The CDR3 is 12 residues long. Germline CDR1 reads GTSNPN; CDR2 reads SVGIG (reference sequence). Deletions cut 5 bases from V and 5 bases from J, with 12 bases between. The CDR3 nucleotides are TGTGCCTGGGAGCGGACACGATATGGCTACACCTTC. Its translation: CAWERTRYGYTF.

This clonotype has at least ten counts. A read error may produce the germline difference seen at one junction end. This sequence joins TRBV18 and TRBJ1-1; D is possibly TRBD1 (6 bases). There are 14 residues in the CDR3. From germline, CDR1 is KGHSH and CDR2 LQKENI. The CDR3 region is CASSPQGTNTEAFF. CDR3 in DNA: TGCGCCAGCAGCCCCCAGGGGACCAACACTGAAGCTTTCTTT.

The chain links TRBV7-2 to TRBJ2-1; TRBD2 agrees at 8 bases. V trimming: 5 bases; J trimming: 4 bases; junction bases outside the gene matches: 7. Germline CDR1 SGHTA, CDR2 FQGNSA. CDR3 length: 15 residues. CDR3 in DNA: TGTGCCAGCAGCGCAAGCGGGGGAGCTTACAATGAGCAGTTCTTC. Translating gives CASSASGGAYNEQFF.

This clonotype has only a few counts. The chain uses TRBV6-4 and TRBJ2-3, with 7 bases aligning to TRBD1. V trimming: 4 bases; J trimming: 2 bases; junction bases outside the gene matches: 3. Germline assignment: CDR1 MRHNA and CDR2 SNTAGT. The CDR3 sequence is 14 residues long. CDR3 in DNA: TGTGCCAGCAGTGGGGACAGAAACACAGATACGCAGTATTTT. Residues: CASSGDRNTDTQYF.

This clonotype was counted only a few times. The chain employs TRBV6-2 or TRBV6-3 and TRBJ2-7; a possible D gene is TRBD1 (6 bases). CDR3 size: 17 residues. Germline CDR1 and CDR2: MNHEY and SVGEGT. Trimming took 6 bases from V and 3 from J, leaving 24 bases between them. CDR3 nucleotides: TGTGCCAGCAGGCGCTACATCAAGACAGGCCTAAACTACGAGCAGTACTTC. This encodes CASRRYIKTGLNYEQYF.

Only a few counts were recorded for this clonotype. The rearrangement links TRBV20-1 to TRBJ2-7; D unclear. The CDR3 has 12 amino acids. Trimming pared 3 bases from V and 4 bases from J, leaving 10 bases between. CDR1 and CDR2 (germline): DFQATT, SNEGSKA (reference sequence). The CDR3 here is CSASLRTYEQYF. The CDR3 bases are TGCAGTGCTAGTTTAAGGACGTACGAGCAGTACTTC.

This chain joins TRBV12-3 or TRBV12-4 and TRBJ1-6; D unresolved. V lost 6 bases and J 9 bases, leaving 9 bases between the germline ends. This CDR3 comprises 12 residues. The CDR3 DNA reads as TGTGCCAGCAGCCTATCTCGTTCACCCCTCCACTTT. It encodes CASSLSRSPLHF.

V usage is TRBV11-2 and J usage is TRBJ2-5; perhaps TRBD1 as D (5 bases). Between the trimmed V and J ends, which lost 1 base and 7 bases, there was a span of 10 bases. This CDR3 is 13 amino acids long. CDR1 and CDR2 from the germline V gene are SGHAT and FQNNGV. The CDR3 spells CASSLGRERTQYF. CDR3 sequence (DNA): TGTGCCAGCAGCTTAGGCAGGGAACGGACCCAGTACTTC. Combining the CDR3 with reference TRBV11-2 and TRBJ2-5 gives the whole variable domain EAGVAQSPRYKIIEKRQSVAFWCNPISGHATLYWYQQILGQGPKLLIQFQNNGVVDDSQLPKDRFSAERLKGVDSTLKIQPAKLEDSAVYLCASSLGRERTQYFGPGTRLLVL.

The chain links TRBV12-3 or TRBV12-4 to TRBJ2-1; 14 nucleotides align to TRBD2. This CDR3 spans 15 amino acids. V lost 5 bases to trimming and J lost 8 bases; unmatched junction nucleotides: 5. The CDR3 DNA sequence: TGTGCCAGCAGTCCCGGACTAGCGGGAGGCTATGAGCAGTTCTTC. Its translation is CASSPGLAGGYEQFF.

This clonotype was seen a handful of times. This chain connects TRBV18 to TRBJ2-1, with 12 bases lining up with TRBD2. The CDR3 spans 17 residues. Germline assignment: CDR1 KGHSH and CDR2 LQKENI. Trimming took 3 bases from V and 1 from J; bases not matched to a gene: 4. CDR3 in DNA: TGTGCCAGCTCACCGGGGACTAGCGGGTTTTCCTACAATGAGCAGTTCTTC. This gives the protein CASSPGTSGFSYNEQFF. The variable domain in full, completed from reference TRBV18 and TRBJ2-1, reads NAGVMQNPRHLVRRRGQEARLRCSPMKGHSHVYWYRQLPEEGLKFMVYLQKENIIDESGMPKERFSAEFPKEGPSILRIQQVVRGDSAAYFCASSPGTSGFSYNEQFFGPGTRLTVL.

The rearrangement links TRBV10-1 to TRBJ2-1; tentative D call: TRBD2 (6 bases). CDR3 length: 17 amino acids. The germline gives CDR1 WNHNN, CDR2 SYGVQD (reference sequence). Trimming cost V 7 bases and J 1 base, with 20 bases left between them. Here the CDR3 reads CASTLRGTGASYNEQFF. The CDR3 DNA follows: TGCGCCAGCACCCTCAGAGGGACGGGAGCTTCCTACAATGAGCAGTTCTTC.

There are a few counts of this clonotype. The genes are TRBV6-4 and TRBJ2-1; TRBD2 agrees at 12 bases. J lost 3 bases, V lost 5 bases, and 14 bases had no gene match. CDR3 length equals 19 residues. The germline V gene encodes CDR1 MRHNA and CDR2 SNTAGT. DNA for the CDR3: TGTGCCAGCAGTAGACGGACTAGCGGGAAGCCGACCTTCTACAATGAGCAGTTCTTC. This gives the protein CASSRRTSGKPTFYNEQFF.

This chain links TRBV24-1 with TRBJ2-1; D not resolved. The V end was cut by 2 bases, the J end by 7 bases, with 5 bases between. The CDR3 is made up of 12 amino acids. Germline V gene data show CDR1 as KGHDR and CDR2 as SFDVKD. The CDR3 region is CATSDYVNEQFF. DNA for the CDR3: TGTGCCACCAGTGATTATGTTAATGAGCAGTTCTTC.

The V gene is TRBV12-3 or TRBV12-4, the J gene TRBJ2-7; 9 bases map to TRBD2. This CDR3 comprises 13 residues. V gave up 6 bases and J gave up 7 bases; unmatched junction bases: 7. The CDR3 here is CASREAGGREQYF. CDR3 DNA sequence: TGTGCCAGCAGAGAAGCGGGAGGAAGGGAGCAGTACTTC.

The rearrangement joins TRBV9 to TRBJ2-3; 14 bases match TRBD2. The CDR3 extends over 18 amino acids. Germline-derived CDR1 and CDR2 are SGDLS and YYNGEE. V gave up 0 bases and J gave up 11 bases; unmatched junction bases: 14. The CDR3 DNA reads as TGTGCCAGCAGCGTAGGAGGGGGACTAGCGGGAGAAGCCTGGAGGCAGTATTTT. Amino acid sequence: CASSVGGGLAGEAWRQYF.

In regard to this clonotype: One base away lies a much larger clone, so this may be a sequencing read error. The genes are TRBV7-2 and TRBJ2-7; 7 nucleotides match TRBD1. Germline CDR1 reads SGHTA; CDR2 reads FQGNSA. V was pared by 5 bases and J by 5 bases, with 18 bases of the junction left unmatched. This CDR3 contains 17 residues. Here the CDR3 reads CASSLKTTGIRPNEQYF. The CDR3 nucleotides are TGTGCCAGCAGCCTTAAAACGACAGGGATTAGGCCAAACGAGCAGTACTTC.

The chain joins TRBV24-1 to TRBJ2-1; D remains ambiguous. The germline V gene has CDR1 KGHDR and CDR2 SFDVKD. Trimming removed 5 bases from V and 5 bases from J, with 15 bases in between. The CDR3 length is 15 residues. The CDR3 DNA reads as TGTGCCACCAGTGCTTCTGGCGCCCGGAACAATGAGCAGTTCTTC. It codes for CATSASGARNNEQFF.

In its sample, this clonotype was seen a few times. The CDR3 nucleotides read TGTGCCACCAGCAAAGGACAGGGTCGGTACGAGCAGTACTTC. Protein: CATSKGQGRYEQYF. The chain is built from TRBV15 and TRBJ2-7, with TRBD1 identical over 8 bases. The J segment lost 4 bases and the V segment lost 4 bases, leaving 6 bases of the junction unmatched. The CDR3 totals 14 residues. Germline CDR1 reads LNHNV; CDR2 reads YYDKDF (reference sequence).

Only a few counts were recorded for this clonotype. The chain is built from TRBV24-1 and TRBJ2-3; TRBD1 aligns across 7 bases. The CDR3 spans 15 residues. Germline V CDR1 and CDR2: KGHDR, SFDVKD. Trimming took 9 bases from V and 6 from J; bases not matched to a gene: 14. CDR3 nucleotide sequence: TGTGCCACCCGTCCGGGACAGTCTTTTAGCGATACGCAGTATTTT. Translated: CATRPGQSFSDTQYF.

This clonotype came up many times. This CDR3 reads CASSRRGTYEQYF. In DNA form, the CDR3 reads TGTGCCAGCAGCCGGAGGGGGACCTACGAGCAGTACTTC. This chain links TRBV3-1 with TRBJ2-7, with D tentatively TRBD1 or TRBD2 (6 bases each). CDR1 and CDR2 from the germline V gene are LGHDT and YNNKEL (reference sequence). The CDR3 is 13 amino acids. V shed 4 bases and J shed 2 bases, with 9 bases lying between them.

CDR3 nucleotide sequence: TGCAGTGCTAGCTTAGCGGGGGACACAGATACGCAGTATTTT. This gives the protein CSASLAGDTDTQYF. The chain couples TRBV20-1 to TRBJ2-3; 9 bases are a match to TRBD2. Germline CDR1 and CDR2: DFQATT and SNEGSKA (reference sequence). The trim removed 3 bases at V and 2 bases at J, leaving 3 bases unmatched. The CDR3 has 14 amino acids.

CDR3 nucleotides: TGTGCCTGGATGAGGCTAAAGGACCCCTACAATGAGCAGTTCTTC. Its translation: CAWMRLKDPYNEQFF. The V and J genes are TRBV30 and TRBJ2-1; D uncertain. The CDR3 has 15 residues. The V gene's germline CDR1 is GTSNPN and CDR2 SVGIG (reference sequence). V lost 4 bases, J lost 2 bases, and 15 bases lay in between.

This clonotype showed up just a few times. This rearrangement joins TRBV7-8 to TRBJ2-3; D is undetermined. The germline V gene has CDR1 SGHVS and CDR2 FQNEAQ. The ends were cut back, 2 bases at V and 2 bases at J, with 5 bases in the middle. The CDR3 length is 13 residues. The CDR3 sequence is CASSLMVTDTQYF. The DNA for the CDR3 is TGTGCCAGCAGCTTAATGGTCACAGATACGCAGTATTTT.

The chain employs TRBV29-1 and TRBJ2-7; D perhaps matches TRBD2 (6 bases). Germline V gene data show CDR1 as SQVTM and CDR2 as ANQGSEA. This CDR3 region has 13 residues. V was shortened by 3 bases and J by 6 bases, with 15 bases between the two germline ends. CDR3 in amino acids: CSVEEGLPREQYF. In nucleotides, the CDR3 is TGCAGCGTTGAGGAGGGGCTCCCCCGCGAGCAGTACTTC.